The present entry profiles one T cell receptor beta chain with its context. Its antigen is as yet unknown. Trimming took off 2 bases at V and 8 bases at J, with 9 bases between the two ends. Looked up from germline, CDR1 is MNHNS and CDR2 is SASEGT. The CDR3 extends over 12 amino acids. This sample is drawn from a study of shared clonotypes between healthy human individuals. Findings and caveats of the study: The researchers took only blood, and tissue repertoires probably look different. The genetic and exposure-history diversity represented was limited by few donors.

The assay was immunoSEQ multiplex PCR, and TCRdb's table has in-frame clones only and misses some. The sample records around 1.6 million clones, approximately 98% being singletons. The sequence was collected from a man younger than 40 in good health. The V call is TRBV6-1, the J call TRBJ1-1; TRBD1 might be the D (5 bases). Sequencing was carried out using naive CD4+ T cells sorted from blood. The subset was: CD45RA+ positively selected. The CDR3 DNA follows: TGTGCCAGCAGTGAATGGGACCGCGAAGCTTTCTTT. Translating it yields CASSEWDREAFF.